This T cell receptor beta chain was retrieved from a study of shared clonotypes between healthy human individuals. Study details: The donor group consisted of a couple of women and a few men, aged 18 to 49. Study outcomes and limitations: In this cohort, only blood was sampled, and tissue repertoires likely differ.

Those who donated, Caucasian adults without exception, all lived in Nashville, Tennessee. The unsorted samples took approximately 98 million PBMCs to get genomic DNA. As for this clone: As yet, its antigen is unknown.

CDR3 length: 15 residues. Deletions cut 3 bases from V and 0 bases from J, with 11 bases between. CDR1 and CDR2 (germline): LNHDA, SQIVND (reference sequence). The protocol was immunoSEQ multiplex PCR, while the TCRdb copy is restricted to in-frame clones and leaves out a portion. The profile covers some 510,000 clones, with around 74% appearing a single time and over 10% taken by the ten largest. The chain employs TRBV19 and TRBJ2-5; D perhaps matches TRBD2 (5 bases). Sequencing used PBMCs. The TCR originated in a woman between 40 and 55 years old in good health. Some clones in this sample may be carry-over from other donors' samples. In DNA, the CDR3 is TGTGCCAGTAGTATCGGGATTGGTAACCAAGAGACCCAGTACTTC. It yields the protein CASSIGIGNQETQYF.